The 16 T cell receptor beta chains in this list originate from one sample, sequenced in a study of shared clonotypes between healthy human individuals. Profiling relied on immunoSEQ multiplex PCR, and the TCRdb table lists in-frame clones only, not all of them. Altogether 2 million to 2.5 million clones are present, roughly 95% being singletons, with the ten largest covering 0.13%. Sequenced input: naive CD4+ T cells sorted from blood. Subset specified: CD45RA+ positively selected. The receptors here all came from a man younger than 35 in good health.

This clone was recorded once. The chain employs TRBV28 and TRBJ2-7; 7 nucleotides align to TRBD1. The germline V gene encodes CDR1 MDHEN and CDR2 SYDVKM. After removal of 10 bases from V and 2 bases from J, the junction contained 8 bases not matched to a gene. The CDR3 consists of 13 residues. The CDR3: CATTRGLTYEQYF. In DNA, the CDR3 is TGTGCCACCACCAGGGGGTTGACCTACGAGCAGTACTTC.

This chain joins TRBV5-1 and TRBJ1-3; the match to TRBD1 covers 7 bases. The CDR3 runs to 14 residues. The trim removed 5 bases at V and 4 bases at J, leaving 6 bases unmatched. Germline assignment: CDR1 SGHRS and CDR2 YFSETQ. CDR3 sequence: CASRLTGYGNTIYF. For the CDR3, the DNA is TGCGCCAGCAGGCTGACAGGGTACGGAAACACCATATATTTT.

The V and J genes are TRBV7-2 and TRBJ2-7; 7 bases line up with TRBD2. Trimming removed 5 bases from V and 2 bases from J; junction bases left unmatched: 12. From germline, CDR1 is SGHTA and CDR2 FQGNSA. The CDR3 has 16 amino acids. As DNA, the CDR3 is TGTGCCAGCAGCCGTCGTTCCGCGGGACTAACCTACGAGCAGTACTTC. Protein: CASSRRSAGLTYEQYF.

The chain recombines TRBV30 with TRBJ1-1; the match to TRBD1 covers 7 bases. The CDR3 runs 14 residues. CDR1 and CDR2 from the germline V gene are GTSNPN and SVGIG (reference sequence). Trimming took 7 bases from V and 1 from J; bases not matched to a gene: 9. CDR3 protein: CALHPGQWNTEAFF. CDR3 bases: TGTGCCTTACATCCGGGACAGTGGAACACTGAAGCTTTCTTT. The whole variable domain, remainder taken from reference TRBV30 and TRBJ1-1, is SQTIHQWPATLVQPVGSPLSLECTVEGTSNPNLYWYRQAAGRGLQLLFYSVGIGQISSEVPQNLSASRPQDRQFILSSKKLLLSDSGFYLCALHPGQWNTEAFFGQGTRLTVV.

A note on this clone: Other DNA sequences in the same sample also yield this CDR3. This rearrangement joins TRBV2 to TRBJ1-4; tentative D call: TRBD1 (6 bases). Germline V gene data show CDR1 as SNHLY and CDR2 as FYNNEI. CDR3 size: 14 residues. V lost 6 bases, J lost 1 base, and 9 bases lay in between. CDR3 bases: TGTGCCAGCAGGATACAGGGAACTAATGAAAAACTGTTTTTT. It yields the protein CASRIQGTNEKLFF.

Here the CDR3 reads CASSAIRDRTQETQYF. The CDR3 DNA sequence: TGTGCCAGCAGCGCAATCCGGGACAGGACACAAGAGACCCAGTACTTC. The chain uses TRBV7-9 and TRBJ2-5; TRBD1 aligns across 8 bases. The ends lost 5 bases at V and 2 bases at J; junction bases unmatched: 10. This CDR3 is built from 16 residues. In germline, CDR1 is SEHNR, CDR2 FQNEAQ (reference sequence).

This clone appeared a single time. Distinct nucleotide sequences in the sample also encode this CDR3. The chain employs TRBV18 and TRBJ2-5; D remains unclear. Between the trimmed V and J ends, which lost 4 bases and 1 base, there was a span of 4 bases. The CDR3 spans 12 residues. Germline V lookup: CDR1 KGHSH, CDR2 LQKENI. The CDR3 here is CASSRGQETQYF. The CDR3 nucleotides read TGTGCCAGCTCACGAGGCCAAGAGACCCAGTACTTC.

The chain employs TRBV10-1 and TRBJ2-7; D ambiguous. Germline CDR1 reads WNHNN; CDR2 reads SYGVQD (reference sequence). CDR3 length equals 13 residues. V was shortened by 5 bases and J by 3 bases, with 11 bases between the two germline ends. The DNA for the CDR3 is TGCGCCAGCAGTACTGACGGTATCTACGAGCAGTACTTC. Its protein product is CASSTDGIYEQYF.

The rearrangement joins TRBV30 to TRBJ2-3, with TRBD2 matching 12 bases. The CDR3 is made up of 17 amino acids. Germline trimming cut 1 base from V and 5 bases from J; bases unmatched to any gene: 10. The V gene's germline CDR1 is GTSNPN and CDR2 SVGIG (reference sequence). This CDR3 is CAWSAERTSGALDTQYF. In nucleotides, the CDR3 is TGTGCCTGGAGTGCCGAACGGACTAGCGGGGCCCTAGATACGCAGTATTTT.

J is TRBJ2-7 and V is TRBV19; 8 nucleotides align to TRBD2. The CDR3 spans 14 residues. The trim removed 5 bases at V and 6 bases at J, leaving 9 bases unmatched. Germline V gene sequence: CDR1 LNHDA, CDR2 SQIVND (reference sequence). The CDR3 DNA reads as TGTGCCAGTAGTTTCCAGCGGGAGACGTTCGAGCAGTACTTC. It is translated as CASSFQRETFEQYF.

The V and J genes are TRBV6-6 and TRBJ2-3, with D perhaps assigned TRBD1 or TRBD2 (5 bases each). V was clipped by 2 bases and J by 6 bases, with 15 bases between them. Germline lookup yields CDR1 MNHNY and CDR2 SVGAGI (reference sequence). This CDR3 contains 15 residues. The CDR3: CASSYGGTRQDTQYF. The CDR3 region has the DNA TGTGCCAGCAGTTACGGGGGAACCCGTCAGGATACGCAGTATTTT.

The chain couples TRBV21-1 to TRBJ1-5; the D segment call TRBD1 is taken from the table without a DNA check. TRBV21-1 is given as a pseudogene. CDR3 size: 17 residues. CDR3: CASSKVRATGGFQPQHF. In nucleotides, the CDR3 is TGTGCCAGCAGCAAAGTACGGGCGACAGGGGGCTTCCAGCCCCAGCATTTT.

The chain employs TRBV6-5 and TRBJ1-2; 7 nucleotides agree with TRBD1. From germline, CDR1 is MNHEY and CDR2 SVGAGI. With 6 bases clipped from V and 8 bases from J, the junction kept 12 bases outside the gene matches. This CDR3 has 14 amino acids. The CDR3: CASSLFRQGRGYTF. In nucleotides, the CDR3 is TGTGCCAGCAGCCTCTTTAGACAGGGACGAGGCTACACCTTC.

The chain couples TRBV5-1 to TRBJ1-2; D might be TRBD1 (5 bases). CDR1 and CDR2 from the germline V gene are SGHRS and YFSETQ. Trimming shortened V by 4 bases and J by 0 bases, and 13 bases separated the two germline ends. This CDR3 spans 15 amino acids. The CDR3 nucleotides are TGCGCCAGCAGCCTGTTGGGGGAAGCTAACTATGGCTACACCTTC. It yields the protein CASSLLGEANYGYTF.

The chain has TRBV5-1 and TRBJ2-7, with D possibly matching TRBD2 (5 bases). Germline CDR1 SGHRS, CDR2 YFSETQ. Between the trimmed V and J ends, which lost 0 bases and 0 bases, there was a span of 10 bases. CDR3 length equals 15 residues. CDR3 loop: CASSLVLGSSYEQYF. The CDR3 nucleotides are TGCGCCAGCAGCTTGGTACTGGGGAGCTCCTACGAGCAGTACTTC.

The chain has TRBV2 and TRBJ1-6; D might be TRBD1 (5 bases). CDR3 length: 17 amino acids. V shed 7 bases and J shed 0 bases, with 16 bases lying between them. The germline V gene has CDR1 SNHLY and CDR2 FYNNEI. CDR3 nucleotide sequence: TGTGCCAGCAAAGGGGAACAGGCGCTCTCCTATAATTCACCCCTCCACTTT. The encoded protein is CASKGEQALSYNSPLHF. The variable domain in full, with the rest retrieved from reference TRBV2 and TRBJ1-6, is EPEVTQTPSHQVTQMGQEVILRCVPISNHLYFYWYRQILGQKVEFLVSFYNNEISEKSEIFDDQFSVERPDGSNFTLKIRSTKLEDSAMYFCASKGEQALSYNSPLHFGNGTRLTVT.